Reported below is one T cell receptor beta chain. This entry comes from a study of blood T cell repertoires in COVID-19. The protocol was immunoSEQ multiplex PCR, while the TCRdb copy is restricted to in-frame clones and leaves out a portion. The table has roughly 230,000 clones, over 70% seen once; the top ten hold approximately 7.2%. V lost 0 bases, J lost 0 bases, and 10 bases lay in between. Germline-derived CDR1 and CDR2 are SGDLS and YYNGEE. The CDR3 loop spans 15 amino acids. The source is an elderly woman with acute or convalescent COVID-19. The chain couples TRBV9 to TRBJ2-7; D is unresolved. The sample taken for sequencing was peripheral blood. The DNA of the CDR3 is TGTGCCAGCAGCGTAGGCCCCCAGAACTCCTACGAGCAGTACTTC. It translates to CASSVGPQNSYEQYF.